The 8 T cell receptor beta chains reported below all come from one sample, sequenced in a study of T cell repertoires in cytomegalovirus infection. Each CDR3 protein gets one entry after TCRdb re-called the reads with MiXCR. The sample lists some 160,000 distinct CDR3 sequences, 17% occurring once. Sequences were obtained from CD8+ T cells from PBMCs. The receptors derive from a human donor in good health (CMV status not recorded). Some clones in this sample may be carry-over from other donors' samples.

This clonotype was seen a few times. The chain has TRBV7-9 and TRBJ2-7; TRBD1 is a possible D gene (5 bases). Germline V CDR1 and CDR2: SEHNR, FQNEAQ (reference sequence). The CDR3 sequence is 13 residues long. The ends were cut back, 1 base at V and 6 bases at J, with 10 bases in the middle. The CDR3 reads CASSLGAGSEQYF. CDR3 in DNA: TGTGCCAGCAGCTTAGGGGCAGGGTCCGAGCAGTACTTC.

V and J are TRBV7-8 and TRBJ2-5; D remains ambiguous. Trimming took 2 bases from V and 2 from J, leaving 6 bases between them. The V gene's germline CDR1 is SGHVS and CDR2 FQNEAQ. The CDR3 totals 13 residues. The CDR3 is CASSLTHQETQYF. The CDR3 DNA reads as TGTGCCAGCAGCTTAACACATCAAGAGACCCAGTACTTC.

Here the CDR3 reads CASSTPTSQSGYEQYF. In DNA form, the CDR3 reads TGTGCCAGCAGCACACCGACATCTCAGTCCGGGTACGAGCAGTACTTC. This chain links TRBV7-6 with TRBJ2-7; no reliable D call. This CDR3 spans 16 amino acids. The germline V and J ends were trimmed by 5 bases and 4 bases, with 21 bases remaining between them. Germline loops: CDR1 SGHVS, CDR2 FNYEAQ.

The V gene is TRBV7-8, the J gene TRBJ2-7; 12 nucleotides agree with TRBD2. The CDR3 length is 15 residues. After removal of 7 bases from V and 3 bases from J, the junction contained 7 bases not matched to a gene. From germline, CDR1 is SGHVS and CDR2 FQNEAQ. CDR3 amino acids: CASITPTSGGYEQYF. The CDR3 DNA reads TGTGCCAGCATCACCCCGACTAGCGGGGGCTACGAGCAGTACTTC.

Ten or more counts support this clonotype. The CDR3, as DNA: TGTGCCAGCAAATCGGACGGAAATAGCAATCAGCCCCAGCATTTT. Translated: CASKSDGNSNQPQHF. V and J are TRBV6-1 and TRBJ1-5; D gene ambiguous. Trimming removed 7 bases at V and 0 bases at J, with 13 bases between. Germline CDR1 reads MNHNS; CDR2 reads SASEGT. The CDR3 covers 15 residues.

V usage is TRBV2 and J usage is TRBJ2-7, with D unclear. The CDR3 loop spans 13 amino acids. V lost 8 bases and J 0 bases, leaving 11 bases between the germline ends. The V gene's germline CDR1 is SNHLY and CDR2 FYNNEI. The CDR3 sequence: CASLASSSYEQYF. CDR3 bases: TGTGCCAGCTTGGCTTCGAGCTCCTACGAGCAGTACTTC.

This clonotype was counted a few times. This chain links TRBV28 with TRBJ2-1; D may be TRBD2 (6 bases). The CDR3 is 17 residues long. Germline-derived CDR1 and CDR2 are MDHEN and SYDVKM. Trimming removed 5 bases from V and 4 bases from J, with 21 bases in between. In nucleotides, the CDR3 is TGTGCCAGCAGTACTCAAATTTGGCCTCGGGGGTACAATGAGCAGTTCTTC. Translating gives CASSTQIWPRGYNEQFF.

V usage is TRBV29-1 and J usage is TRBJ2-7, with a weak D call TRBD2 (6 bases). V lost 1 base and J 1 base, leaving 11 bases between the germline ends. Looked up from germline, CDR1 is SQVTM and CDR2 is ANQGSEA. The length of the CDR3 is 14 residues. CDR3 sequence reads: CSVEGVAGSYEQYF. The CDR3 DNA reads TGCAGCGTTGAAGGGGTCGCGGGATCCTACGAGCAGTACTTC.